This record looks at one T cell receptor beta chain sequence and its context. Its antigen is unknown. An Oncomine TCR Beta short-read assay was used to sequence the DNA from cultured CD4+ T cells. It was cultured CD4+ T cells from which genomic DNA was extracted. TCRdb reprocessed the PCR reads with MiXCR, giving one entry per CDR3 protein. The table lists over 7,000 distinct CDR3 sequences, around two fifths of them singletons. V trimming: 6 bases; J trimming: 4 bases; junction bases outside the gene matches: 8. Germline V gives CDR1 MNHNS, CDR2 SASEGT. The CDR3 runs 15 residues. The data belong to a study of vaccination and CD4 T cells after COVID-19. Treatment given: 10-day PBMC culture with coronavirus spike peptide pools or control peptides (ViraFEST assay). Gathered ahead of the COVID-19 pandemic (2011-2018) were the CD4+ T cells of the unexposed donor.

The source material was CD4+ T cells from blood, cultured in vitro. The chain has TRBV6-1 and TRBJ2-5, with 10 bases aligning to TRBD1. The clonotype comes from a human donor in good health. The DNA for the CDR3 is TGTGCCAGCAGCACTTTAGGGACAGGGGTAGAGACCCAGTACTTC. As protein: CASSTLGTGVETQYF.